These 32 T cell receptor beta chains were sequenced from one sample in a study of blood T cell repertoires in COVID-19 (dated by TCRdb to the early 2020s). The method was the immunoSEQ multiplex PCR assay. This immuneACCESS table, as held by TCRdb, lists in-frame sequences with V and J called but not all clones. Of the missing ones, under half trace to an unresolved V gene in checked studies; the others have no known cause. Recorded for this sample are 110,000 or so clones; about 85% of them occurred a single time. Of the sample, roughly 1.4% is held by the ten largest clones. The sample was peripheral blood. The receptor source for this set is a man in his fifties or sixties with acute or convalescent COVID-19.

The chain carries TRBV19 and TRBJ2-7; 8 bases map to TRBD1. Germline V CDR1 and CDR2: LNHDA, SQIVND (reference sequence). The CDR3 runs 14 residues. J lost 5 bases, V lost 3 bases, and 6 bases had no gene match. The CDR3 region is CASSIRQGTDEQYF. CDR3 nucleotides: TGTGCCAGTAGTATCCGACAGGGGACGGACGAGCAGTACTTC.

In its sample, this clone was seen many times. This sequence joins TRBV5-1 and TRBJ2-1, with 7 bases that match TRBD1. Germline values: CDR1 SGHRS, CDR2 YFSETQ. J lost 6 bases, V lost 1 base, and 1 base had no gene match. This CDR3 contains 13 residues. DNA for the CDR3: TGCGCCAGCAGCTTGCCAGGGGGCAATGAGCAGTTCTTC. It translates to CASSLPGGNEQFF.

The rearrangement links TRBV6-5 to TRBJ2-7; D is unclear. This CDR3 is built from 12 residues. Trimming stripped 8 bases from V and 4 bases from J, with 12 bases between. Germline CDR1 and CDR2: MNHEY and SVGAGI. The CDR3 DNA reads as TGTGCCAGCGGGCTTGTTCCTTACGAGCAGTACTTC. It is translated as CASGLVPYEQYF.

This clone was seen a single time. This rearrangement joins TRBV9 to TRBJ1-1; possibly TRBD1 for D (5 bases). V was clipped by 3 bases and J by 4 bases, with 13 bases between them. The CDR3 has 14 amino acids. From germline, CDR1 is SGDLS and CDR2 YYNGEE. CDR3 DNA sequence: TGTGCCAGCAGCGCCATCAGGGAGGGCACTGAAGCTTTCTTT. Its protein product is CASSAIREGTEAFF.

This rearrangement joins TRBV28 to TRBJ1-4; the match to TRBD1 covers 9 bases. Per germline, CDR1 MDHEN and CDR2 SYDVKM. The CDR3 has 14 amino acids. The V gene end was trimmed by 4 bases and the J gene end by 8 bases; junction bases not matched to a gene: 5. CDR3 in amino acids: CASSSQGAGEKLFF. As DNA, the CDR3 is TGTGCCAGCAGTTCACAGGGGGCCGGGGAAAAACTGTTTTTT.

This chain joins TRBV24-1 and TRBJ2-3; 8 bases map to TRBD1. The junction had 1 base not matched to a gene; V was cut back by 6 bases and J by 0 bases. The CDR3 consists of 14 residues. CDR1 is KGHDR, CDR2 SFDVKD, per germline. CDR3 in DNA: TGTGCCACCAGTCGACAGGGGAGCACAGATACGCAGTATTTT. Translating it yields CATSRQGSTDTQYF.

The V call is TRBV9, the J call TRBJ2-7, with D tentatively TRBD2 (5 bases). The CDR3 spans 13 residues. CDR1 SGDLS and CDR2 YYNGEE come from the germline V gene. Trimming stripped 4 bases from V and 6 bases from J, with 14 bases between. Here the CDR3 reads CASSTMKEGEQYF. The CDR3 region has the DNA TGTGCCAGCAGCACAATGAAAGAGGGCGAGCAGTACTTC.

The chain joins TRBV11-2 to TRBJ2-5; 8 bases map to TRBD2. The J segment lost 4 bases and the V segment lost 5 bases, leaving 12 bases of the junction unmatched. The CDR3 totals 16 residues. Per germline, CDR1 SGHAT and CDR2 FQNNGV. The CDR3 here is CASSLGTGGDRETQYF. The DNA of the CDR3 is TGTGCCAGCAGCCTAGGGACGGGGGGGGATAGAGAGACCCAGTACTTC.

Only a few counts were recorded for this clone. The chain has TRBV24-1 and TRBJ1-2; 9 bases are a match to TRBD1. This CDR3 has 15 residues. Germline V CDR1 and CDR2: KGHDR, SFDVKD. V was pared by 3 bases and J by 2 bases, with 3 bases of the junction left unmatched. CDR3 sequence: CATSDDDRGNYGYTF. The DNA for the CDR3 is TGTGCCACCAGTGATGACGACAGGGGGAACTATGGCTACACCTTC.

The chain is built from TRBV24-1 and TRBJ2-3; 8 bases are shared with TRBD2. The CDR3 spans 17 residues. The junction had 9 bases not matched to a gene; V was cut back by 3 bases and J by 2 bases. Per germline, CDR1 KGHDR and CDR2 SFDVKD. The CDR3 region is CATSDAGLGGNTDTQYF. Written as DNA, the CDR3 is TGTGCCACCAGTGATGCGGGACTAGGGGGGAACACAGATACGCAGTATTTT.

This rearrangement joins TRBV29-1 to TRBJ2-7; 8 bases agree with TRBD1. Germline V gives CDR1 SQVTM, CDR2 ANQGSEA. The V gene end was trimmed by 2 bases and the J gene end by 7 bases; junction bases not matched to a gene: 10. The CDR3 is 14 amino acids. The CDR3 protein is CSVEFGAGGLEQYF. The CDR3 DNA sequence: TGCAGCGTTGAATTTGGGGCAGGGGGCTTAGAGCAGTACTTC.

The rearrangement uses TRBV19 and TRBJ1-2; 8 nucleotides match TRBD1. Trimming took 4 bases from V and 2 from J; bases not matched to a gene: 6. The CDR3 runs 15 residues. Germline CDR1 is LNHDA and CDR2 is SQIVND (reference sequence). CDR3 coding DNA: TGTGCCAGTAGTAGTACAGGGGGTGGCAACTATGGCTACACCTTC. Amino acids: CASSSTGGGNYGYTF.

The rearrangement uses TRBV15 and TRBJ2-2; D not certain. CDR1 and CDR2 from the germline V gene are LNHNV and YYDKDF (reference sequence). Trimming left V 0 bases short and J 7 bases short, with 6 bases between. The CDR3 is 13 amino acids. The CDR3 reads CATSRDWSGELFF. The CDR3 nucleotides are TGTGCCACCAGCAGAGATTGGAGCGGGGAGCTGTTTTTT. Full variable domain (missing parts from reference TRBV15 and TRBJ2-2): DAMVIQNPRYQVTQFGKPVTLSCSQTLNHNVMYWYQQKSSQAPKLLFHYYDKDFNNEADTPDNFQSRRPNTSFCFLDIRSPGLGDTAMYLCATSRDWSGELFFGEGSRLTVL.

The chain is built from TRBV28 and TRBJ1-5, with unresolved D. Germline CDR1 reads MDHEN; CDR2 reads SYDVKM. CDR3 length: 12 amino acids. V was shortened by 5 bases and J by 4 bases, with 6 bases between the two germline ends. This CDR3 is CASSLINQPQHF. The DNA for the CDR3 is TGTGCCAGCAGTCTTATTAATCAGCCCCAGCATTTT.

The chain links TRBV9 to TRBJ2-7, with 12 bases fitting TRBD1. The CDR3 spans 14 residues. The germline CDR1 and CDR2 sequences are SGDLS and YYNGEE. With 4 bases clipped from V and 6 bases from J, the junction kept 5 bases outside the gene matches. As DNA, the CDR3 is TGTGCCAGCAGCATCGGGACAGGGGGCTTCGAGCAGTACTTC. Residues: CASSIGTGGFEQYF.

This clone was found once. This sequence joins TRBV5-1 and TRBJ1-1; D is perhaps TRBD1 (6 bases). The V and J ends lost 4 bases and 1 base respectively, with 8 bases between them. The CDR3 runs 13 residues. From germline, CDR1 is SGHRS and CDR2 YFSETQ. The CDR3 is CASSQDRNTEAFF. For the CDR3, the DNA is TGCGCCAGCAGCCAGGACAGGAACACTGAAGCTTTCTTT. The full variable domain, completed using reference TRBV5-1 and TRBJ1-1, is KAGVTQTPRYLIKTRGQQVTLSCSPISGHRSVSWYQQTPGQGLQFLFEYFSETQRNKGNFPGRFSGRQFSNSRSEMNVSTLELGDSALYLCASSQDRNTEAFFGQGTRLTVV.

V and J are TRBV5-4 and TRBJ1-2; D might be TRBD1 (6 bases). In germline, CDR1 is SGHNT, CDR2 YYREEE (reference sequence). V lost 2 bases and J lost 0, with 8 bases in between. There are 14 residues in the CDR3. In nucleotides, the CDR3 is TGTGCCAGCAGCTTTGAGGGGGCTAACTATGGCTACACCTTC. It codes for CASSFEGANYGYTF.

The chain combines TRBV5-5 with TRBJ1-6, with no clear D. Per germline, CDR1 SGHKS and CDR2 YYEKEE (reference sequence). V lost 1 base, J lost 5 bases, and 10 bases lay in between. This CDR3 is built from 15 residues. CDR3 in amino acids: CASSLLRPDNSPLHF. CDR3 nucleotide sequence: TGTGCCAGCAGCTTGCTCAGGCCCGATAATTCACCCCTCCACTTT.

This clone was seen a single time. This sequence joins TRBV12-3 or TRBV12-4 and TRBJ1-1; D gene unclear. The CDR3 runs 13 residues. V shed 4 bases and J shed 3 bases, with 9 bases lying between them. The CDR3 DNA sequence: TGTGCCAGCAGTTGGCGGGCGTACACTGAAGCTTTCTTT. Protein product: CASSWRAYTEAFF.

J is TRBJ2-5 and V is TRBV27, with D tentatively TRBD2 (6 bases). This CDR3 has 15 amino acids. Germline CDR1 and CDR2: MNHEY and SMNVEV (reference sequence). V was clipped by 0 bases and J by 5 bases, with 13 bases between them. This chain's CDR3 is CASSLSRWGDETQYF. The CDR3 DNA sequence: TGTGCCAGCAGTTTATCGAGGTGGGGGGATGAGACCCAGTACTTC.

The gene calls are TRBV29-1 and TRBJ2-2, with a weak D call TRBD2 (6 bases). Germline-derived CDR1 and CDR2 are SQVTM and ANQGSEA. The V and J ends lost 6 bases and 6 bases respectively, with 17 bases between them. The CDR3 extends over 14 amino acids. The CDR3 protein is CSVDGGPVAGELFF. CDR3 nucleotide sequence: TGCAGCGTCGACGGGGGTCCTGTAGCCGGGGAGCTGTTTTTT.

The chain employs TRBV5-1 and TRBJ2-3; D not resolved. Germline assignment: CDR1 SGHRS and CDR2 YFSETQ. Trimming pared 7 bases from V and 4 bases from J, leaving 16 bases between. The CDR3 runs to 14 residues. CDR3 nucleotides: TGCGCCAGCGCAAGTCCCCAGAACGCAGATACGCAGTATTTT. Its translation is CASASPQNADTQYF.

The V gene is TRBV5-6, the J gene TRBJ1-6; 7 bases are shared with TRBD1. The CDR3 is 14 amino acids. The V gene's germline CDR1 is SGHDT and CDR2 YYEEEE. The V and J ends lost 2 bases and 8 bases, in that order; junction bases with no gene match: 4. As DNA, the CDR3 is TGTGCCAGCAGCTTTCAACAGGGGCATTCACCCCTCCACTTT. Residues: CASSFQQGHSPLHF.

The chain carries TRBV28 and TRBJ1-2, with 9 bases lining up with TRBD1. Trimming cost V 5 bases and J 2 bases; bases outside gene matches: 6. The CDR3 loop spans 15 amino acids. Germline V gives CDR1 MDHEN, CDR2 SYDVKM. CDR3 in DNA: TGTGCCAGCAGTGCGACAGGGGGGGGGAACTATGGCTACACCTTC. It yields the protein CASSATGGGNYGYTF.

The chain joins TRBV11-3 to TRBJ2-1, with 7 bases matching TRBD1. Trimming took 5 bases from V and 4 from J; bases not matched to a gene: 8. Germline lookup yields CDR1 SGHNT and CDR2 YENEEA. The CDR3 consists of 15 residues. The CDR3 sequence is CASSPGTVGYNEQFF. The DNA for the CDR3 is TGTGCCAGCAGCCCGGGGACAGTGGGGTACAATGAGCAGTTCTTC.

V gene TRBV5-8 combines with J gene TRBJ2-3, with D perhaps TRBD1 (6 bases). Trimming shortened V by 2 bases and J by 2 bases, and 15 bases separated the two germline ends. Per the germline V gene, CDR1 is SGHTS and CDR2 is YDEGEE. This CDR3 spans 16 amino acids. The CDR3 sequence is CASSFRTASNTDTQYF. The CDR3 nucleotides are TGTGCCAGCAGCTTCCGGACAGCTTCTAACACAGATACGCAGTATTTT. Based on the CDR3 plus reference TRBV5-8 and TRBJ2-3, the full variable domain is EAGVTQSPTHLIKTRGQQATLRCSPISGHTSVYWYQQALGLGLQFLLWYDEGEERNRGNFPPRFSGRQFPNYSSELNVNALELEDSALYLCASSFRTASNTDTQYFGPGTRLTVL.

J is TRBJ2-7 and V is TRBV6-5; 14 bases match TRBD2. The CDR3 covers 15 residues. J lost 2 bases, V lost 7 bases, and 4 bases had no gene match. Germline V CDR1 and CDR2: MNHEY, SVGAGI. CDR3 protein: CASKKTSGGAYEQYV. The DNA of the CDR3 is TGTGCCAGCAAGAAGACTAGCGGGGGGGCCTACGAGCAGTACGTC.

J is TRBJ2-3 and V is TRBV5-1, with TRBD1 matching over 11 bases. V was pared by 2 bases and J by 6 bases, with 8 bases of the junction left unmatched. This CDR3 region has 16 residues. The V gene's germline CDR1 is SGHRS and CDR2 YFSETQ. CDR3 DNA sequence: TGCGCCAGCAGCTTCCGTAGGACAGGGGGCCGGGATACGCAGTATTTT. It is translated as CASSFRRTGGRDTQYF.

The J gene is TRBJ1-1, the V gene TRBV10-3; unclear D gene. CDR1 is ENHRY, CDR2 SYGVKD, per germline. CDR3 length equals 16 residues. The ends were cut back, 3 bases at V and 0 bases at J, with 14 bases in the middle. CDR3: CAISELSWAMNTEAFF. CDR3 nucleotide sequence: TGTGCCATCAGTGAACTTTCTTGGGCAATGAACACTGAAGCTTTCTTT.

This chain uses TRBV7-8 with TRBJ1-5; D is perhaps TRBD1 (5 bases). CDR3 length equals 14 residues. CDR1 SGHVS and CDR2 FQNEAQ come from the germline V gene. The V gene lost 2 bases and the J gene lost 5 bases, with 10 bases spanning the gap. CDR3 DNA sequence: TGTGCCAGCAGCTTACTCAGGGCAGATCAGCCCCAGCATTTT. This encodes CASSLLRADQPQHF.

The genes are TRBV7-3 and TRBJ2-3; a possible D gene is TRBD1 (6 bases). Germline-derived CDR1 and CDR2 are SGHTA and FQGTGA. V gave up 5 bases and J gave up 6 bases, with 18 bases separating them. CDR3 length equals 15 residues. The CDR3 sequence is CASSPGNRVSDTQYF. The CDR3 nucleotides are TGTGCCAGCAGCCCTGGTAACAGGGTATCGGATACGCAGTATTTT.

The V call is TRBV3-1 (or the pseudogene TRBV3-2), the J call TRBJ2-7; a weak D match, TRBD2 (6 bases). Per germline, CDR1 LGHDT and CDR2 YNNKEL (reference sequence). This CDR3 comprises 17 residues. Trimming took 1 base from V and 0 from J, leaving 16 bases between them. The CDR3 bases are TGTGCCAGCAGCCAAGGATCTAGACCCGGGGGCTCCTACGAGCAGTACTTC. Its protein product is CASSQGSRPGGSYEQYF.